This T cell receptor (beta chain) originates from a study of blood T cell repertoires in COVID-19. In the study overall: In each case, the material was cDNA or gDNA derived from T cells, B-cell-depleted T cells, or PBMCs.

This clone was picked up many times. During active infection, Seattle patients enrolled and were then monitored through disease. This CDR3 region has 20 residues. The authors' processing: The authors estimated nucleated cell counts from reference gene primer amplification. Clones were read by immunoSEQ multiplex PCR, and TCRdb kept only the in-frame ones, dropping some. That table is the source of V, J and clone size, and D and trimming were worked out from the DNA. The sample records 150,000 or so clones, about 80% being singletons. This receptor was taken from a woman aged 40 to 50 with COVID-19, enrolled during active disease. The chain has TRBV12-2 and TRBJ2-7; TRBD2, the table's D call, was not compared with the DNA. TRBV12-2 is recorded as a pseudogene. Sequenced input: peripheral blood. The CDR3 is CASRLEFGWLAGEWAYEQYF. The CDR3 DNA is TGTGCAAGTCGCTTAGAGTTTGGGTGGCTAGCGGGAGAATGGGCTTACGAGCAGTACTTC.